The T cell receptor (beta chain) described here comes from a study of T cells in Graves' hyperthyroidism and ophthalmopathy. Germline V gene sequence: CDR1 SNHLY, CDR2 FYNNEI. CDR3 length: 14 amino acids. Trimming shortened V by 4 bases and J by 6 bases, and 13 bases separated the two germline ends. Template material for amplifying TCR beta CDR3 regions consisted of RNA transcripts. The TCR CDR3 was amplified in a first-round RT-PCR using the HTBI primer set. TCRdb re-derived calls from the multiplex PCR reads in MiXCR, one entry per CDR3 protein. Of a few hundred thousand distinct CDR3 sequences listed, 35% to 55% are singletons. Hyperthyroidism was newly diagnosed in patients aged 18 to 65 (duration under 2 months).

This chain links TRBV2 with TRBJ1-5; D gene ambiguous. Sequencing used peripheral blood or thyroid tissue (not recorded which). This TCR derives from a woman aged 18-30 years with Graves' hyperthyroidism. The CDR3 coding sequence is TGTGCCAGCAGTGGAGGTCTCGGTAGTCAGCCCCAGCATTTT. This translates into CASSGGLGSQPQHF.